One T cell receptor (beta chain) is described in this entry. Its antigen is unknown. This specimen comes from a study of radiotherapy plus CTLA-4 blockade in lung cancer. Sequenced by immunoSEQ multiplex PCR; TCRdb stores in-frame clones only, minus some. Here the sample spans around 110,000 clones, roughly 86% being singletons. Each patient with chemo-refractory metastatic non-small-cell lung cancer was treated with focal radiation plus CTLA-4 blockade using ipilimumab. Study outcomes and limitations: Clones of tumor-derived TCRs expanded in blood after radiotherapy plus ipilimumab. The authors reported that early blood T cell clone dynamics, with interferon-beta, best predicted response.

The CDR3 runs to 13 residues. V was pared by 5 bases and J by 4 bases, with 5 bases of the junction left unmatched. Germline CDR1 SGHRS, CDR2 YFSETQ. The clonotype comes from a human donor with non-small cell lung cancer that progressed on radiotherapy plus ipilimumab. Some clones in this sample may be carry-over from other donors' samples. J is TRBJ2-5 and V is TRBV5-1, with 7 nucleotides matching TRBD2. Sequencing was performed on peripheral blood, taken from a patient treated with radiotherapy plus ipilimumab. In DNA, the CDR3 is TGCGCCAGCAGTTTTTGGGGGGGAGAGACCCAGTACTTC. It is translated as CASSFWGGETQYF.